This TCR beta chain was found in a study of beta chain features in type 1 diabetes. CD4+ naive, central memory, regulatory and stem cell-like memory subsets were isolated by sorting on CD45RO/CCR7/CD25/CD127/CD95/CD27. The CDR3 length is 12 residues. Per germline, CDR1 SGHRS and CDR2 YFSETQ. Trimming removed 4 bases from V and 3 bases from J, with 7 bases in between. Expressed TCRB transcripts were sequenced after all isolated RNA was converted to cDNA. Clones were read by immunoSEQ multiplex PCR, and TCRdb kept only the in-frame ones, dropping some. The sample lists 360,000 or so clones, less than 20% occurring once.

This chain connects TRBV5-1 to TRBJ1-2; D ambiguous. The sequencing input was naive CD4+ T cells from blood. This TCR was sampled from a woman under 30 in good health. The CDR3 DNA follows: TGCGCCAGCAGCGCCGAGGACTATGGCTACACCTTC. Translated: CASSAEDYGYTF.